The 26 T cell receptor beta chains below come from one sample, sequenced in a study of blood T cell repertoires in COVID-19. This table comes from immunoSEQ multiplex PCR, and its TCRdb copy is limited to in-frame clones, with some not included. The sample shows roughly 200,000 clones, around 80% of them seen only once. The specimen was peripheral blood. All receptors come from an older woman with COVID-19, enrolled during active disease.

J is TRBJ2-1 and V is TRBV19; D uncertain. This CDR3 is built from 13 residues. V lost 5 bases, J lost 3 bases, and 8 bases lay in between. The germline CDR1 and CDR2 sequences are LNHDA and SQIVND (reference sequence). In DNA, the CDR3 is TGTGCCAGTAGTGGTTCTAGCTACAATGAGCAGTTCTTC. The encoded protein is CASSGSSYNEQFF. The full variable domain, rest sourced from reference TRBV19 and TRBJ2-1, is DGGITQSPKYLFRKEGQNVTLSCEQNLNHDAMYWYRQDPGQGLRLIYYSQIVNDFQKGDIAEGYSVSREKKESFPLTVTSAQKNPTAFYLCASSGSSYNEQFFGPGTRLTVL.

As for this clone: One end of the junction is discordant with germline, which a read error may explain. The chain couples TRBV7-3 to TRBJ2-3; possibly TRBD1 for D (5 bases). The germline CDR1 and CDR2 sequences are SGHTA and FQGTGA. The CDR3 is made up of 15 amino acids. CDR3 protein: CASSVTKGDTDTQYF. CDR3 DNA sequence: TGTGCCAGCAGCGTAACAAAAGGGGACACAGATACGCAGTATTTT.

This chain joins TRBV28 and TRBJ2-7, with TRBD1 identical over 8 bases. Germline loops: CDR1 MDHEN, CDR2 SYDVKM. This CDR3 is 14 amino acids long. J lost 3 bases, V lost 7 bases, and 8 bases had no gene match. This chain's CDR3 is CASIGTGNFYEQYF. CDR3 nucleotides: TGTGCCAGCATCGGGACAGGCAACTTCTACGAGCAGTACTTC.

The chain couples TRBV7-8 to TRBJ1-4; the D gene is possibly TRBD1 (5 bases). Germline assignment: CDR1 SGHVS and CDR2 FQNEAQ. Trimming cost V 2 bases and J 7 bases, with 14 bases left between them. CDR3 length: 15 amino acids. CDR3 amino acids: CASSLLGQGGEKLFF. The CDR3 DNA reads as TGTGCCAGCAGCTTATTAGGTCAGGGTGGTGAAAAACTGTTTTTT.

The chain is built from TRBV6-5 and TRBJ2-2; D is undetermined. V lost 0 bases to trimming and J lost 7 bases, with 12 bases between them. Germline CDR1 is MNHEY and CDR2 is SVGAGI. The CDR3 contains 15 residues. As DNA, the CDR3 is TGTGCCAGCAGTTACTCCACAGTGTCTAACGGGGAGCTGTTTTTT. Translation: CASSYSTVSNGELFF.

Here the CDR3 DNA reads TGTGCCAGCAGCTTAGCCGGGGAGAATCAGCCCCAGCATTTT. The encoded protein is CASSLAGENQPQHF. The chain couples TRBV7-2 to TRBJ1-5; no clear D. Trimming pared 0 bases from V and 4 bases from J, leaving 7 bases between. Germline CDR1 SGHTA, CDR2 FQGNSA. This CDR3 is 14 amino acids long.

This chain uses TRBV9 with TRBJ2-3, with 8 bases lining up with TRBD2. CDR3 length: 16 amino acids. V was clipped by 4 bases and J by 4 bases; unmatched bases: 11. The germline CDR1 and CDR2 sequences are SGDLS and YYNGEE. In nucleotides, the CDR3 is TGTGCCAGCAGCCCCGCGAGCGGGAGTCAGGCAGATACGCAGTATTTT. This translates into CASSPASGSQADTQYF. Full variable domain (missing parts from reference TRBV9 and TRBJ2-3): DSGVTQTPKHLITATGQRVTLRCSPRSGDLSVYWYQQSLDQGLQFLIQYYNGEERAKGNILERFSAQQFPDLHSELNLSSLELGDSALYFCASSPASGSQADTQYFGPGTRLTVL.

This clone was detected only a few times. This CDR3 is also generated by other DNA sequences in the sample. V is TRBV28 and J is TRBJ2-7; tentatively, D is TRBD2 (6 bases). The V gene lost 1 base and the J gene lost 6 bases, with 10 bases spanning the gap. Germline V gene sequence: CDR1 MDHEN, CDR2 SYDVKM. This CDR3 is 13 amino acids long. CDR3 sequence (DNA): TGTGCCAGCAGTTTATTATTGGGGGGCGAGCAGTACTTC. Translating gives CASSLLLGGEQYF.

This clone was detected once. V and J are TRBV28 and TRBJ2-3; 8 positions match TRBD2. The CDR3 has 15 residues. Germline values: CDR1 MDHEN, CDR2 SYDVKM. V was pared by 6 bases and J by 1 base, with 6 bases of the junction left unmatched. The chain's CDR3 is CASSPQAGGTDTQYF. In DNA form, the CDR3 reads TGTGCCAGCAGCCCGCAAGCGGGAGGCACAGATACGCAGTATTTT.

The chain joins TRBV19 to TRBJ1-2; D unclear. Looked up from germline, CDR1 is LNHDA and CDR2 is SQIVND (reference sequence). V lost 1 base, J lost 1 base, and 7 bases lay in between. This CDR3 is built from 14 residues. CDR3 in amino acids: CASSIVAVNYGYTF. CDR3 sequence (DNA): TGTGCCAGTAGTATAGTGGCAGTTAACTATGGCTACACCTTC. The full variable domain, with the rest looked up from reference TRBV19 and TRBJ1-2, is DGGITQSPKYLFRKEGQNVTLSCEQNLNHDAMYWYRQDPGQGLRLIYYSQIVNDFQKGDIAEGYSVSREKKESFPLTVTSAQKNPTAFYLCASSIVAVNYGYTFGSGTRLTVV.

The chain uses TRBV10-2 and TRBJ1-5; TRBD1 is a possible D gene (6 bases). Germline-derived CDR1 and CDR2 are WSHSY and SAAADI. Trimming left V 4 bases short and J 2 bases short, with 27 bases between. There are 20 residues in the CDR3. The CDR3 region has the DNA TGCGCCAGCAGTGCGACCGCTCAAAGATTACAGGGATGGGGCAATCAGCCCCAGCATTTT. Encoded protein: CASSATAQRLQGWGNQPQHF.

CDR3 loop: CASWDGQIYNEQFF. DNA of the CDR3: TGTGCCAGCTGGGACGGACAGATATACAATGAGCAGTTCTTC. V is TRBV5-5 and J is TRBJ2-1; a weak D match, TRBD1 (6 bases). CDR1 and CDR2 from the germline V gene are SGHKS and YYEKEE (reference sequence). Trimming took off 7 bases at V and 4 bases at J, with 15 bases between the two ends. The CDR3 is made up of 14 amino acids.

The chain carries TRBV10-3 and TRBJ1-1; D might be TRBD1 (5 bases). Trimming took 4 bases from V and 5 from J, leaving 8 bases between them. The CDR3 consists of 12 residues. The germline V gene has CDR1 ENHRY and CDR2 SYGVKD. CDR3 DNA sequence: TGTGCCATCAGTGGGCGGGGGACTGAAGCTTTCTTT. Translating it yields CAISGRGTEAFF.

The rearrangement joins TRBV5-1 to TRBJ2-3; TRBD2 is a possible D gene (6 bases). V lost 0 bases, J lost 3 bases, and 14 bases lay in between. The CDR3 is 16 amino acids. Germline CDR1 reads SGHRS; CDR2 reads YFSETQ. CDR3: CASSLEASRGTDTQYF. The CDR3 DNA sequence: TGCGCCAGCAGCTTGGAGGCGTCGCGGGGTACAGATACGCAGTATTTT.

The table lists this clone with a count of one. V is TRBV11-3 and J is TRBJ2-1; 9 nucleotides align to TRBD2. The CDR3 contains 18 residues. Germline V gives CDR1 SGHNT, CDR2 YENEEA. The trim removed 5 bases at V and 6 bases at J, leaving 17 bases unmatched. CDR3 loop: CASSVTPLGAGGLNEQFF. CDR3 in DNA: TGTGCCAGCAGCGTTACTCCCCTTGGAGCGGGAGGTCTCAATGAGCAGTTCTTC.

This chain joins TRBV9 and TRBJ1-2, with D possibly being TRBD1 (6 bases). The CDR3 contains 13 residues. In germline, CDR1 is SGDLS, CDR2 YYNGEE. Trimming removed 0 bases at V and 7 bases at J, with 10 bases between. CDR3 sequence reads: CASSVEQGPGYTF. The DNA of the CDR3 is TGTGCCAGCAGCGTAGAACAGGGACCTGGCTACACCTTC.

V is TRBV19 and J is TRBJ2-7, with D hard to call. From germline, CDR1 is LNHDA and CDR2 SQIVND (reference sequence). V dropped 3 bases and J dropped 3 bases, with 6 bases sitting between them. This CDR3 has 12 residues. DNA for the CDR3: TGTGCCAGTAGTATTCAGTACTACGAGCAGTACGTC. It codes for CASSIQYYEQYV.

The chain links TRBV28 to TRBJ2-5, with D tentatively TRBD2 (5 bases). CDR1 MDHEN and CDR2 SYDVKM come from the germline V gene. Trimming pared 7 bases from V and 1 base from J, leaving 19 bases between. The CDR3 loop spans 16 amino acids. The CDR3 DNA follows: TGTGCCAGCACCCCTGGCGGGTTGGGCCTCCAAGAGACCCAGTACTTC. This codes for CASTPGGLGLQETQYF.

In this sample, this clone turned up once. V usage is TRBV7-9 and J usage is TRBJ1-4, with 9 bases identical to TRBD1. The CDR3 runs to 14 residues. With 5 bases clipped from V and 6 bases from J, the junction kept 4 bases outside the gene matches. Germline CDR1 is SEHNR and CDR2 is FQNEAQ (reference sequence). CDR3 sequence: CASSPGQGDEKLFF. The CDR3, as DNA: TGTGCCAGCAGCCCGGGACAGGGCGATGAAAAACTGTTTTTT.

The chain carries TRBV5-1 and TRBJ2-2; TRBD2 aligns across 11 bases. The germline V gene encodes CDR1 SGHRS and CDR2 YFSETQ. The CDR3 runs 16 residues. With 4 bases clipped from V and 5 bases from J, the junction kept 7 bases outside the gene matches. CDR3 protein: CASSPRLAGRTGELFF. In nucleotides, the CDR3 is TGCGCCAGCAGCCCACGACTAGCGGGGAGGACCGGGGAGCTGTTTTTT.

The chain carries TRBV5-6 and TRBJ1-5; perhaps TRBD1 as D (5 bases). The germline V and J ends were trimmed by 2 bases and 0 bases, with 15 bases remaining between them. This CDR3 region has 17 residues. The germline V gene encodes CDR1 SGHDT and CDR2 YYEEEE. The CDR3 region has the DNA TGTGCCAGCAGCTTAAGATCAGGGATCTATAGCAATCAGCCCCAGCATTTT. Its translation is CASSLRSGIYSNQPQHF.

The chain couples TRBV28 to TRBJ1-5, with 7 bases that match TRBD1. Trimming cost V 6 bases and J 4 bases; bases outside gene matches: 6. The CDR3 consists of 14 residues. Germline CDR1 MDHEN, CDR2 SYDVKM. The CDR3 nucleotides are TGTGCCAGCAGGGCGACAGGGCCGAATCAGCCCCAGCATTTT. Protein sequence: CASRATGPNQPQHF.

V is TRBV10-3 and J is TRBJ1-4; D might be TRBD1 (6 bases). CDR1 is ENHRY, CDR2 SYGVKD, per germline. This CDR3 comprises 14 residues. Trimming stripped 2 bases from V and 8 bases from J, with 12 bases between. CDR3 sequence: CAISEDRSAEKLFF. The CDR3 coding sequence is TGTGCCATCAGTGAGGACAGGTCTGCGGAAAAACTGTTTTTT.

The rearrangement uses TRBV28 and TRBJ1-5, with 8 bases lining up with TRBD1. V dropped 3 bases and J dropped 12; count of bases not matched to a gene: 13. This CDR3 region has 15 residues. Germline V gene sequence: CDR1 MDHEN, CDR2 SYDVKM. The CDR3 DNA is TGTGCCAGCAGTTTTTCACAGGGGGTAACCGGGGGCCAGCATTTT. This codes for CASSFSQGVTGGQHF. Complete variable domain (other parts from reference TRBV28 and TRBJ1-5): DVKVTQSSRYLVKRTGEKVFLECVQDMDHENMFWYRQDPGLGLRLIYFSYDVKMKEKGDIPEGYSVSREKKERFSLILESASTNQTSMYLCASSFSQGVTGGQHFGDGTRLSIL.

This sequence joins TRBV27 and TRBJ1-4, with 7 positions matching TRBD1. This CDR3 has 15 residues. The germline gives CDR1 MNHEY, CDR2 SMNVEV (reference sequence). Trimming took 0 bases from V and 8 from J; bases not matched to a gene: 6. CDR3 protein: CASSLSKGAGEKLFF. The CDR3 DNA follows: TGTGCCAGCAGTTTATCGAAGGGGGCGGGCGAAAAACTGTTTTTT.

J is TRBJ2-2 and V is TRBV12-3 or TRBV12-4, with D maybe TRBD2 (6 bases). CDR3 length equals 12 residues. The V end lost 10 bases, the J end lost 3 bases, and 9 bases lay between the germline ends. CDR3 DNA: TGTGCCAATGGAGGGGACACCGGGGAGCTGTTTTTT. Protein sequence: CANGGDTGELFF.